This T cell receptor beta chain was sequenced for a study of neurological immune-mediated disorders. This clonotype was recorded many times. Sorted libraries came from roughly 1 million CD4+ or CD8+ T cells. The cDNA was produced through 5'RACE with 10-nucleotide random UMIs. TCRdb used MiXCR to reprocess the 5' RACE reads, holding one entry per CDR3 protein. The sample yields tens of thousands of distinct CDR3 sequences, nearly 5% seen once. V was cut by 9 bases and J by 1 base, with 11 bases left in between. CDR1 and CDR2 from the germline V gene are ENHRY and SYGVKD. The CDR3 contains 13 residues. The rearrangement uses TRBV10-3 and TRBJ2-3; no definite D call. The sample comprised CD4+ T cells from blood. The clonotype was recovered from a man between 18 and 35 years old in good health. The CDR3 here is CAIRQSGTDTQYF. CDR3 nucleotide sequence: TGTGCCATTCGACAAAGCGGCACAGATACGCAGTATTTT.